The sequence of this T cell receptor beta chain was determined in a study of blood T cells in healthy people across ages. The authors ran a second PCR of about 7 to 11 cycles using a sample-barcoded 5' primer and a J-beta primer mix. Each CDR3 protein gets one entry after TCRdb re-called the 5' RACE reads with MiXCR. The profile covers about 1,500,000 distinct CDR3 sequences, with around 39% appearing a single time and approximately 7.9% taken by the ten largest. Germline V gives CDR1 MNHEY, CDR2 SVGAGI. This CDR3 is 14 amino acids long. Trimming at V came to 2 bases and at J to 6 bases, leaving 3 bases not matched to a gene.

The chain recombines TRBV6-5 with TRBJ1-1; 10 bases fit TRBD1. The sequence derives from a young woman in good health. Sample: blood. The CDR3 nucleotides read TGTGCCAGCAGTTACAGGGACAGGGGAGCTGAAGCTTTCTTT. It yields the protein CASSYRDRGAEAFF.